This T cell receptor (beta chain) was identified in a study of T cells in Graves' hyperthyroidism and ophthalmopathy. Amplification targeted TCR beta CDR3 regions from RNA transcripts. Primed by the HTBI set, a first-round RT-PCR was run on the TCR CDR3. One entry per CDR3 protein results from TCRdb running MiXCR on the multiplex PCR reads. Counted here are 410,000 or so distinct CDR3 sequences, over 12% occurring once; the ten biggest clones make up around 13%. In germline, CDR1 is SEHNR, CDR2 FQNEAQ (reference sequence). The CDR3 has 14 residues. On this clonotype itself: Antigen specificity is unknown. It may be a read error: a sequence one base away is much more abundant.

A patient was excluded if there was uncontrolled infection, other autoimmune disease, pregnancy or lactation. The authors obtained PBMCs from around 11 ml of fresh peripheral blood. Study conclusions and caveats: Model output signaled ophthalmopathy a median approximately 6.2 months ahead of onset.

The chain carries TRBV7-9 and TRBJ1-2, with D tentatively TRBD1 (5 bases). Sequencing was performed on blood. This clonotype was sampled from a man between 18 and 29 years old with Graves' ophthalmopathy. CDR3 sequence: CASSLGGGGVGYIF. The DNA of the CDR3 is TGTGCCAGCAGCTTAGGCGGGGGGGGGGTTGGCTACATCTTC.